Each of the 11 T cell receptor beta chains below was sequenced from the same sample in a study of chemoradiotherapy in HPV16-positive cancers. Repertoires were generated with immunoSEQ multiplex PCR, while TCRdb's copy carries only in-frame clones and drops some. The sample carries under 6,500 clones, about 91% recorded once. Sequences were derived from tumor tissue, sampled from a patient who underwent chemoradiotherapy. These receptor sequences come from a human donor with HPV-associated anogenital cancer.

The chain carries TRBV4-3 and TRBJ2-2; D call uncertain. CDR1 LGHNA and CDR2 YSLEER come from the germline V gene. There are 14 residues in the CDR3. V lost 0 bases and J 5 bases, leaving 7 bases between the germline ends. The CDR3 loop is CASSQDRTTGELFF. The CDR3 coding sequence is TGCGCCAGCAGCCAAGACCGGACGACCGGGGAGCTGTTTTTT.

The chain is built from TRBV4-3 and TRBJ2-1, with unresolved D. From germline, CDR1 is LGHNA and CDR2 YSLEER. This CDR3 is 15 amino acids long. V was cut by 4 bases and J by 0 bases, with 10 bases left in between. For the CDR3, the DNA is TGCGCCAGCAGCCGATCTGGCGGCTCCTACAATGAGCAGTTCTTC. It codes for CASSRSGGSYNEQFF.

The chain employs TRBV5-1 and TRBJ2-3; D assignment may be TRBD1 or TRBD2 (6 bases each). V dropped 9 bases and J dropped 1 base, with 18 bases sitting between them. The CDR3 has 15 amino acids. Per the germline V gene, CDR1 is SGHRS and CDR2 is YFSETQ. The CDR3 DNA is TGCGCCACGGCAGTTGGGGGGCCCGGCACAGATACGCAGTATTTT. Translation: CATAVGGPGTDTQYF. The full variable domain, with the rest looked up from reference TRBV5-1 and TRBJ2-3, is KAGVTQTPRYLIKTRGQQVTLSCSPISGHRSVSWYQQTPGQGLQFLFEYFSETQRNKGNFPGRFSGRQFSNSRSEMNVSTLELGDSALYLCATAVGGPGTDTQYFGPGTRLTVL.

V and J are TRBV27 and TRBJ2-3; a possible D gene is TRBD2 (5 bases). Germline CDR1 reads MNHEY; CDR2 reads SMNVEV (reference sequence). CDR3 size: 15 residues. Trimming shortened V by 4 bases and J by 2 bases, and 13 bases separated the two germline ends. The CDR3 nucleotides read TGTGCCAGCAGTTCCCTCACCGGGGTCACAGATACGCAGTATTTT. This codes for CASSSLTGVTDTQYF.

V and J are TRBV18 and TRBJ2-5, with a tentative D call TRBD2 (5 bases). Germline assignment: CDR1 KGHSH and CDR2 LQKENI. V was clipped by 6 bases and J by 4 bases, with 18 bases between them. There are 15 residues in the CDR3. CDR3 amino acids: CASSLHVGRGETQYF. The DNA of the CDR3 is TGTGCCAGCTCCCTCCACGTAGGGAGAGGAGAGACCCAGTACTTC.

The V gene is TRBV19, the J gene TRBJ1-1; TRBD1 is a possible D gene (5 bases). Germline assignment: CDR1 LNHDA and CDR2 SQIVND (reference sequence). The CDR3 is made up of 12 amino acids. DNA for the CDR3: TGTGCTAGTGGGGGGTACGACACTGAAGCTTTCTTT. Residues: CASGGYDTEAFF.

This clone occurred a few times. The rearrangement joins TRBV6-5 to TRBJ1-2; a possible D gene is TRBD1 (6 bases). The V end lost 0 bases, the J end lost 6 bases, and 14 bases lay between the germline ends. The CDR3 runs 15 residues. Per germline, CDR1 MNHEY and CDR2 SVGAGI. This CDR3 reads CASSYSDRRLNGYTF. CDR3 DNA sequence: TGTGCCAGCAGTTACTCGGACAGAAGATTGAATGGCTACACCTTC.

This chain links TRBV19 with TRBJ2-7; the match to TRBD2 covers 9 bases. The ends lost 5 bases at V and 4 bases at J; junction bases unmatched: 12. The CDR3 runs to 16 residues. In germline, CDR1 is LNHDA, CDR2 SQIVND (reference sequence). CDR3 amino acids: CASSPIGTSNPYEQYF. The CDR3 nucleotides are TGTGCCAGTAGTCCCATCGGGACTAGCAATCCGTACGAGCAGTACTTC.

This chain links TRBV7-2 with TRBJ2-1; D call uncertain. Trimming shortened V by 1 base and J by 6 bases, and 10 bases separated the two germline ends. This CDR3 is built from 14 residues. From germline, CDR1 is SGHTA and CDR2 FQGNSA. CDR3 in amino acids: CASSLDSRLNEQFF. CDR3 in DNA: TGTGCCAGCAGCTTAGACAGCCGACTCAATGAGCAGTTCTTC.

The chain is built from TRBV4-3 and TRBJ2-3; a possible D gene is TRBD1 (6 bases). V was shortened by 1 base and J by 5 bases, with 16 bases between the two germline ends. CDR1 is LGHNA and CDR2 is YSLEER in the germline V gene. This CDR3 has 16 amino acids. The CDR3 region has the DNA TGCGCCAGCAGCCAAGTCGTGGCAGGGGAAGGAGATACGCAGTATTTT. It yields the protein CASSQVVAGEGDTQYF.

The chain joins TRBV19 to TRBJ1-1; D is uncertain. Germline lookup yields CDR1 LNHDA and CDR2 SQIVND (reference sequence). Trimming shortened V by 3 bases and J by 1 base, and 15 bases separated the two germline ends. The CDR3 is 16 amino acids. CDR3 in amino acids: CASSIPSAGENTEAFF. For the CDR3, the DNA is TGTGCCAGTAGTATTCCGAGTGCCGGGGAGAACACTGAAGCTTTCTTT.